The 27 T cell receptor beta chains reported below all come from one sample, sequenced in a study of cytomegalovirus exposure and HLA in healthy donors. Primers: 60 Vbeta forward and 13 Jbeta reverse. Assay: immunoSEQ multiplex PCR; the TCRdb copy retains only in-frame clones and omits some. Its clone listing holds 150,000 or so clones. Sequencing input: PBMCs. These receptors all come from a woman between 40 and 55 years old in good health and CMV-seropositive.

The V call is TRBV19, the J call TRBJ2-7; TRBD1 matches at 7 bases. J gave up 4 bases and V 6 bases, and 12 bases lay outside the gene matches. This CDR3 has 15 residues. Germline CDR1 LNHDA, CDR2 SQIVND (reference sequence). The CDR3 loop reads CASSPLPGQPYEQYF. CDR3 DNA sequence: TGTGCCAGTAGCCCTCTCCCGGGACAGCCTTACGAGCAGTACTTC. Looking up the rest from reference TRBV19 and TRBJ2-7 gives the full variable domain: DGGITQSPKYLFRKEGQNVTLSCEQNLNHDAMYWYRQDPGQGLRLIYYSQIVNDFQKGDIAEGYSVSREKKESFPLTVTSAQKNPTAFYLCASSPLPGQPYEQYFGPGTRLTVT.

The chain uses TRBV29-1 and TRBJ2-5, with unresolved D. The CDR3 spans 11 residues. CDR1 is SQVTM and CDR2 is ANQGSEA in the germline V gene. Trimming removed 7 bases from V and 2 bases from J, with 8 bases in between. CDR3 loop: CSGAGQETQYF. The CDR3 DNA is TGCAGCGGGGCAGGTCAAGAGACCCAGTACTTC.

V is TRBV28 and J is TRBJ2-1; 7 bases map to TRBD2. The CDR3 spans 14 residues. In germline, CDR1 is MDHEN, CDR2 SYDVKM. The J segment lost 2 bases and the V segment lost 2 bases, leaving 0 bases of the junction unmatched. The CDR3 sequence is CASSLSGAYNEQFF. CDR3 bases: TGTGCCAGCAGTTTAAGCGGGGCCTACAATGAGCAGTTCTTC.

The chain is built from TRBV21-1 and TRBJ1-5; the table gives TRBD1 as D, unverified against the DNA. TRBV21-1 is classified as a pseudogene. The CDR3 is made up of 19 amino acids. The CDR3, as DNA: TGTGCCAGCAGCAAAGTGGCGGACAGGGGGATAATCCGCAATCAGCCCCAGCATTTT. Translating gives CASSKVADRGIIRNQPQHF.

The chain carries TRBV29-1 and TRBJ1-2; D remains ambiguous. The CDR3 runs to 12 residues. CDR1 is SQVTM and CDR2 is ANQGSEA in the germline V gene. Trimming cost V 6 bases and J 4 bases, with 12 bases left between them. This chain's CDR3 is CSVGSVSYGYTF. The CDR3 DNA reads TGCAGCGTCGGGTCGGTCTCCTATGGCTACACCTTC.

The CDR3 sequence: CSVEQGRGTYEQYF. The CDR3 DNA follows: TGCAGCGTTGAACAGGGCCGGGGGACCTACGAGCAGTACTTC. The chain employs TRBV29-1 and TRBJ2-7; a possible D gene is TRBD2 (6 bases). This CDR3 contains 14 residues. With 2 bases removed from V and 2 bases from J, the gap between germline ends came to 13 bases. Germline V gene sequence: CDR1 SQVTM, CDR2 ANQGSEA.

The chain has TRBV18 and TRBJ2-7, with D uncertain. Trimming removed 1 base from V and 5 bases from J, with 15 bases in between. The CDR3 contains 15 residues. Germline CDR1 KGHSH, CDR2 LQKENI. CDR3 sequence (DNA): TGTGCCAGCTCACCACGCGAACAGTTCACCCACGAGCAGTACTTC. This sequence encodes CASSPREQFTHEQYF. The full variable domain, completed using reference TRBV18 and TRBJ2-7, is NAGVMQNPRHLVRRRGQEARLRCSPMKGHSHVYWYRQLPEEGLKFMVYLQKENIIDESGMPKERFSAEFPKEGPSILRIQQVVRGDSAAYFCASSPREQFTHEQYFGPGTRLTVT.

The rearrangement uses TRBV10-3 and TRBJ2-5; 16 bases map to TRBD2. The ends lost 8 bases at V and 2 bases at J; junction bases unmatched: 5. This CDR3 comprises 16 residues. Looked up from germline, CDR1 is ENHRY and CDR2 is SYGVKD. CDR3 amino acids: CAIAPGLAGGQETQYF. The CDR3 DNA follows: TGTGCCATCGCCCCGGGACTAGCGGGAGGGCAAGAGACCCAGTACTTC.

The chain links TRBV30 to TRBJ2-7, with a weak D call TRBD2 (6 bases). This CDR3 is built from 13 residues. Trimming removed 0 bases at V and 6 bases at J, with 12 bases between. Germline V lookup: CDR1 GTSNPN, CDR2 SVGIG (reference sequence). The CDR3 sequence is CAWSVGGGVEQYF. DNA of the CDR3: TGTGCCTGGAGTGTAGGAGGAGGGGTCGAGCAGTACTTC.

This chain's CDR3 is CASSPPSYSNQPQHF. The CDR3 DNA follows: TGTGCCAGCAGTCCACCGAGCTATAGCAATCAGCCCCAGCATTTT. The J gene is TRBJ1-5, the V gene TRBV7-2; D is ambiguous. The CDR3 has 15 amino acids. V lost 6 bases to trimming and J lost 0 bases, with 12 bases between them. The germline V gene encodes CDR1 SGHTA and CDR2 FQGNSA. The variable domain in full, completed from reference TRBV7-2 and TRBJ1-5, reads GAGVSQSPSNKVTEKGKDVELRCDPISGHTALYWYRQSLGQGLEFLIYFQGNSAPDKSGLPSDRFSAERTGGSVSTLTIQRTQQEDSAVYLCASSPPSYSNQPQHFGDGTRLSIL.

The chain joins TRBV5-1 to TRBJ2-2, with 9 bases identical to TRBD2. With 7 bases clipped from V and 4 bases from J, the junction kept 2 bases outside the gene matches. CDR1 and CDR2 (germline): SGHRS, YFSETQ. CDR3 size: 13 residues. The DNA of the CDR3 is TGCGCCAGCCTAGCGGGAAGCACCGGGGAGCTGTTTTTT. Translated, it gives CASLAGSTGELFF.

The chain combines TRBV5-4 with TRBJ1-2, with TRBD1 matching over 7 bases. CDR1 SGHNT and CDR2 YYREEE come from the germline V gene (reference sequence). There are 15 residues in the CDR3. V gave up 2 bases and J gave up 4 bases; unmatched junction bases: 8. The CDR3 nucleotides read TGTGCCAGCAGCTTTCTGGGGTCAGGGGGCTATGGCTACACCTTC. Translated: CASSFLGSGGYGYTF.

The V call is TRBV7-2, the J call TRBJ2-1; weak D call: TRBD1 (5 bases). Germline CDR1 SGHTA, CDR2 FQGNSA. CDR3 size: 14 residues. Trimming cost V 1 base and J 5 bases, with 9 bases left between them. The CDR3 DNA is TGTGCCAGCAGCTTAGGGGGCCTAAACAATGAGCAGTTCTTC. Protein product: CASSLGGLNNEQFF.

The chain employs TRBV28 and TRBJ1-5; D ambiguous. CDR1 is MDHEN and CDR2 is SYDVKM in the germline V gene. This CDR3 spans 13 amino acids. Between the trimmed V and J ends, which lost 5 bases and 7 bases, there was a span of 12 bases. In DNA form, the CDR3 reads TGTGCCAGCAGTAACACCCAATCCCAGCCCCAGCATTTT. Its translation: CASSNTQSQPQHF.

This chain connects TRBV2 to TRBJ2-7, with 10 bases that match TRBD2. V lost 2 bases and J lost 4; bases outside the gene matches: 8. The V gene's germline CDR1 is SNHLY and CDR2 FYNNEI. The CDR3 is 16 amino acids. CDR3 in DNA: TGTGCCAGCAGTGAATTGGCTAGCGGGAGTAATTACGAGCAGTACTTC. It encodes CASSELASGSNYEQYF.

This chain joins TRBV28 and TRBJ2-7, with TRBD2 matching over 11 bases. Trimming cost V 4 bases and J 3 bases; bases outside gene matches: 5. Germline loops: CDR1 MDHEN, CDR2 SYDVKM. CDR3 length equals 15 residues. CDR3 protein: CASSSGLAVVYEQYF. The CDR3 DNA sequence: TGTGCCAGCAGTTCGGGACTAGCGGTAGTCTACGAGCAGTACTTC.

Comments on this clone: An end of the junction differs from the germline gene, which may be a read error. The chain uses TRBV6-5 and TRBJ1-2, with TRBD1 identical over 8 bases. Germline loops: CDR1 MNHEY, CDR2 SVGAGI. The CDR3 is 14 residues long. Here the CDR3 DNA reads TGTGCCAGCAGAATTATCCTAGGACAGGGAGGAGACCACTTC. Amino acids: CASRIILGQGGDHF.

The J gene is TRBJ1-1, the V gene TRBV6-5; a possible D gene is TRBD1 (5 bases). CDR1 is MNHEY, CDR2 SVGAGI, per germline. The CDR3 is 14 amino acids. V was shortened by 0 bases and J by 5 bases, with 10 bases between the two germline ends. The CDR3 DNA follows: TGTGCCAGCAGTTACTCGAGCAGGGCGACTGAAGCTTTCTTT. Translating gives CASSYSSRATEAFF.

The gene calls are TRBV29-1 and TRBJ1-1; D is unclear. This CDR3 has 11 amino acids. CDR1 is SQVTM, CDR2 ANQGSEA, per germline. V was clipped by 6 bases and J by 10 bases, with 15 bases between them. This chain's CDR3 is CSVAESDGAFF. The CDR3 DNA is TGCAGCGTGGCGGAGTCCGACGGAGCTTTCTTT.

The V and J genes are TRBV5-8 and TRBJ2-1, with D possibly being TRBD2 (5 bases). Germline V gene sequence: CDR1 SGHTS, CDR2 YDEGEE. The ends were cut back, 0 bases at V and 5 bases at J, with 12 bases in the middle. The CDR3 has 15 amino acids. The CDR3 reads CASSLGRGWDNEQFF. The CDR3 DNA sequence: TGTGCCAGCAGCTTGGGACGGGGTTGGGACAATGAGCAGTTCTTC.

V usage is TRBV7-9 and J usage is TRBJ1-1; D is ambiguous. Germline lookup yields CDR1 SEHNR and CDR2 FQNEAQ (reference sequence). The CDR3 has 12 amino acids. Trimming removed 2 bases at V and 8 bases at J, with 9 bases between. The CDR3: CASSLMGREAFF. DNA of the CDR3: TGTGCCAGCAGCTTAATGGGGAGAGAAGCTTTCTTT.

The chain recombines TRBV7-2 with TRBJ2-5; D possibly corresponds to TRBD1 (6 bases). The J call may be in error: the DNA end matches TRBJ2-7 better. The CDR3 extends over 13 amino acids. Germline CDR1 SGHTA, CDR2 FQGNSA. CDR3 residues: CASSVSDSYEQYF. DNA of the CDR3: TGTGCCAGCAGCGTGTCGGACAGCTACGAGCAGTACTTC.

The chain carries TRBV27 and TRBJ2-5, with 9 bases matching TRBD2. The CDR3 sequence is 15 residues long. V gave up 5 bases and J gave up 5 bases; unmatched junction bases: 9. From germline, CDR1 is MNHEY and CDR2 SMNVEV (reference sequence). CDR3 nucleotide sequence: TGTGCCAGCAGTCCGCGGGGGGGGGTAGCTGAGACCCAGTACTTC. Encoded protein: CASSPRGGVAETQYF.

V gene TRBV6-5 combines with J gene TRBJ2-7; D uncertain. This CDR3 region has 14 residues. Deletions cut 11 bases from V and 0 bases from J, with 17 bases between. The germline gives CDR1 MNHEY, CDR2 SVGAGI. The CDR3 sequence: CAARRFGSSYEQYF. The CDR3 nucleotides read TGTGCCGCCCGCAGGTTTGGCAGCTCCTACGAGCAGTACTTC.

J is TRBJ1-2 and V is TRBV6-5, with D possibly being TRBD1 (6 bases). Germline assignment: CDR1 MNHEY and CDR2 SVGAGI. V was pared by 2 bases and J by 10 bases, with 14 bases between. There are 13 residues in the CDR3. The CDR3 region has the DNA TGTGCCAGCAGTTACGGGCAGGGGCTCGACTACACCTTC. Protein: CASSYGQGLDYTF.

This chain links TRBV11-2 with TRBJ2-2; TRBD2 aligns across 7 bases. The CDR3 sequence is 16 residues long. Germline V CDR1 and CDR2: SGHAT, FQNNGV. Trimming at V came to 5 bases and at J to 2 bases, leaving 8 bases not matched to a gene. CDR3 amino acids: CASSRRLAPNTGELFF. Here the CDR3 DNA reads TGTGCCAGCAGCCGAAGACTAGCTCCAAACACCGGGGAGCTGTTTTTT.

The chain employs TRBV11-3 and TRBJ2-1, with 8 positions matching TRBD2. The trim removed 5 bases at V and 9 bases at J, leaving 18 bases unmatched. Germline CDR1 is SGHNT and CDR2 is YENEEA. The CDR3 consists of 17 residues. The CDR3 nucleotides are TGTGCCAGCAGCCCTCCCCAGGTAGCGGGAATGGGAGGTGAGCAGTTCTTC. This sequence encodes CASSPPQVAGMGGEQFF.